The T cell receptor (beta chain) under discussion was sequenced for a study of shared clonotypes between healthy human individuals. Whole-study findings and limits: Compared with clonotypes that all four donors shared, non-shared clonotypes had lower generation probabilities. What rarefaction showed was incomplete sorted-subset sequencing despite large depth.

Worth noting for this clone: Its target is unknown.

Germline-derived CDR1 and CDR2 are SGHAT and FQNNGV. This CDR3 is built from 15 residues. V lost 6 bases and J lost 7; bases outside the gene matches: 12. A deep-level run was used for the assay. The table came from immunoSEQ multiplex PCR; TCRdb's copy has only in-frame clones and leaves some out. Of 2,500,000 or so clones in the sample, roughly 93% are singletons; the top ten hold around 0.4%. Into CD45RA+ naive and CD45RA-negative memory subsets, the CD4+ cells were split. The receptor's source is a man between 18 and 29 years old in good health. Some clones in this sample may be carry-over from other donors' samples. Input material: naive CD4+ T cells from PBMCs. Subset noted: CD45RA+ positively selected. The genes are TRBV11-2 and TRBJ2-7; 10 bases line up with TRBD2. The CDR3 spells CASRLAGQIMGEQYF. DNA for the CDR3: TGTGCCAGCAGACTAGCGGGACAGATTATGGGGGAGCAGTACTTC. Looking up the rest from reference TRBV11-2 and TRBJ2-7 gives the full variable domain: EAGVAQSPRYKIIEKRQSVAFWCNPISGHATLYWYQQILGQGPKLLIQFQNNGVVDDSQLPKDRFSAERLKGVDSTLKIQPAKLEDSAVYLCASRLAGQIMGEQYFGPGTRLTVT.